This record covers a single TCR beta chain. Its antigen is as yet unknown. This CDR3 is also generated by other DNA sequences in the sample. The sample comes from a study of beta chain features in type 1 diabetes. Broader study findings: Naive, central memory and regulatory TCRB repertoires appeared more similar among patients than healthy donors.

The sequenced template was cDNA made from the entire isolated RNA. Roughly 3.6 million reads per sample were averaged for naive, central memory and regulatory samples. TCRdb's copy holds only in-frame clones and misses some; the assay was immunoSEQ multiplex PCR. The table has 430,000 or so clones, around 10% seen once. Trimming shortened V by 0 bases and J by 4 bases, and 3 bases separated the two germline ends. This CDR3 contains 12 residues. Germline V lookup: CDR1 LGHNT, CDR2 FRNRAP. The TCR originated in a woman between 18 and 30 years old in good health. The V gene is TRBV12-5, the J gene TRBJ2-5; D gene unclear. Sequencing input: naive CD4+ T cells from blood. The CDR3 bases are TGTGCTAGTGGTTTGGTACGAGAGACCCAGTACTTC. Amino acid sequence: CASGLVRETQYF. Using reference TRBV12-5 and TRBJ2-5 for the parts outside the CDR3, the full variable domain is DARVTQTPRHKVTEMGQEVTMRCQPILGHNTVFWYRQTMMQGLELLAYFRNRAPLDDSGMPKDRFSAEMPDATLATLKIQPSEPRDSAVYFCASGLVRETQYFGPGTRLLVL.